These 6 T cell receptor beta chains came from one sample sequenced in a study of blood T cell repertoires in COVID-19 (dated by TCRdb to 2018 to 2020). The receptor library was made with the immunoSEQ multiplex PCR assay. Sourced from immuneACCESS, this table was stored by TCRdb with only in-frame sequences that have V and J called. A share of the clones is absent; for the studies checked, an unresolved V gene accounts for under half, and the remainder has no known explanation. In all, the sample holds roughly 120,000 clones, and roughly 85% of those were seen once. The leading ten clones occupy about 13% of the sample. Sequenced: peripheral blood. These receptors all stem from a human donor in a cohort sampled during active COVID-19.

This chain links TRBV5-1 with TRBJ2-7; 9 bases fit TRBD1. Germline V lookup: CDR1 SGHRS, CDR2 YFSETQ. The CDR3 runs to 14 residues. V was pared by 6 bases and J by 6 bases, with 10 bases of the junction left unmatched. CDR3 sequence (DNA): TGCGCCAGCAACACCGGGACAGGGACCCGCGAGCAGTACTTC. It is translated as CASNTGTGTREQYF.

V usage is TRBV2 and J usage is TRBJ1-5; D unresolved. Germline-derived CDR1 and CDR2 are SNHLY and FYNNEI. The CDR3 consists of 14 residues. Trimming removed 7 bases at V and 0 bases at J, with 10 bases between. The CDR3, as DNA: TGTGCCAGCAACGGGTATCTTAGCAATCAGCCCCAGCATTTT. Translating gives CASNGYLSNQPQHF. The complete variable domain, with remaining parts taken from reference TRBV2 and TRBJ1-5, reads EPEVTQTPSHQVTQMGQEVILRCVPISNHLYFYWYRQILGQKVEFLVSFYNNEISEKSEIFDDQFSVERPDGSNFTLKIRSTKLEDSAMYFCASNGYLSNQPQHFGDGTRLSIL.

The chain employs TRBV19 and TRBJ2-3; weak D call: TRBD2 (5 bases). The CDR3 spans 14 residues. Trimming removed 3 bases at V and 1 base at J, with 8 bases between. Germline values: CDR1 LNHDA, CDR2 SQIVND (reference sequence). The CDR3: CASSIMGGTDTQYF. As DNA, the CDR3 is TGTGCCAGTAGTATTATGGGAGGCACAGATACGCAGTATTTT.

The chain uses TRBV6-5 and TRBJ2-1; TRBD2 agrees at 9 bases. In germline, CDR1 is MNHEY, CDR2 SVGAGI. V lost 3 bases and J lost 6; bases outside the gene matches: 6. The CDR3 runs to 15 residues. Here the CDR3 reads CASSYWGLAGNEQFF. CDR3 DNA: TGTGCCAGCAGTTATTGGGGACTAGCAGGCAATGAGCAGTTCTTC.

This clone was picked up one time. V and J are TRBV18 and TRBJ2-1, with D hard to call. This CDR3 contains 15 residues. Between the trimmed V and J ends, which lost 3 bases and 2 bases, there was a span of 11 bases. Looked up from germline, CDR1 is KGHSH and CDR2 is LQKENI. The CDR3 coding sequence is TGTGCCAGCTCACCGACACAACAAACCTACAATGAGCAGTTCTTC. It codes for CASSPTQQTYNEQFF.

V usage is TRBV7-2 and J usage is TRBJ2-1; possibly TRBD1 for D (6 bases). V dropped 1 base and J dropped 5 bases, with 15 bases sitting between them. This CDR3 spans 16 amino acids. Germline V CDR1 and CDR2: SGHTA, FQGNSA. CDR3 region: CASSLVYRVNHNEQFF. CDR3 in DNA: TGTGCCAGCAGCTTAGTATACAGGGTGAACCACAATGAGCAGTTCTTC.